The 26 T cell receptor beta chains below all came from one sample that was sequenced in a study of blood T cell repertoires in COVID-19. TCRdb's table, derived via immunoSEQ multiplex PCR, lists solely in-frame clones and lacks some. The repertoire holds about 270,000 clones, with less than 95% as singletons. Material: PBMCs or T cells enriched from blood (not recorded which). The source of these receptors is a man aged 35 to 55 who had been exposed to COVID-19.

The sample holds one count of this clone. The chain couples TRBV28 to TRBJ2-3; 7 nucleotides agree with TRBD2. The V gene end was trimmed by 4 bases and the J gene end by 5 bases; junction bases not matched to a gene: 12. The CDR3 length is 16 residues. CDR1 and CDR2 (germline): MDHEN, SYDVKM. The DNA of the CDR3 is TGTGCCAGCAGTTCCCGGGTTAGCGGGCTGTTAGATACGCAGTATTTT. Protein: CASSSRVSGLLDTQYF. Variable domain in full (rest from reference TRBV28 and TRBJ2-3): DVKVTQSSRYLVKRTGEKVFLECVQDMDHENMFWYRQDPGLGLRLIYFSYDVKMKEKGDIPEGYSVSREKKERFSLILESASTNQTSMYLCASSSRVSGLLDTQYFGPGTRLTVL.

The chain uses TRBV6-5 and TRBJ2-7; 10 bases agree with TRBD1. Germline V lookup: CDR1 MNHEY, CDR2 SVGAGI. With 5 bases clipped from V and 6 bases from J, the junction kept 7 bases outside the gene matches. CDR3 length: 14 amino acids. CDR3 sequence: CASSPGTGASEQYF. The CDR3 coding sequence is TGTGCCAGCAGTCCTGGGACAGGGGCAAGCGAGCAGTACTTC.

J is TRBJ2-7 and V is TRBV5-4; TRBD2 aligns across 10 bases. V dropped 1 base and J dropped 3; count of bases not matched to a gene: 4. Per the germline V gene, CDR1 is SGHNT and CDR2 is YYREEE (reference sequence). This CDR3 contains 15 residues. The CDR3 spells CASSLSASGSYEQYF. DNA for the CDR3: TGTGCCAGCAGCTTGTCGGCTAGCGGGAGCTACGAGCAGTACTTC.

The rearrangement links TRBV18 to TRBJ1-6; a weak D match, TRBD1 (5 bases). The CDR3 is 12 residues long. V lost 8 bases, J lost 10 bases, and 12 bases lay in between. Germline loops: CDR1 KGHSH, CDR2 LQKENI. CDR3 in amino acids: CASQTGDSPLHF. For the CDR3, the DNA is TGTGCCAGCCAGACGGGGGACTCACCCCTCCACTTT.

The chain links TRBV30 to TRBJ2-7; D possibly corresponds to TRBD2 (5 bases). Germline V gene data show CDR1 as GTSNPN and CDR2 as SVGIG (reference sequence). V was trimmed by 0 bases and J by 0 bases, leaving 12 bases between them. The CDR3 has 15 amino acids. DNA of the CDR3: TGTGCCTGGAGTGTCGGGGTCTTCTCCTCCTACGAGCAGTACTTC. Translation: CAWSVGVFSSYEQYF.

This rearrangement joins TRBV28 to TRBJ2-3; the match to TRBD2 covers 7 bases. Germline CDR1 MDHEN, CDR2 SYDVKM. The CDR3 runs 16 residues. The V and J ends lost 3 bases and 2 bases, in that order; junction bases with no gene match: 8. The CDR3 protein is CASSFRAGDSTDTQYF. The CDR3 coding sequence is TGTGCCAGCAGTTTTAGGGCGGGAGACTCCACAGATACGCAGTATTTT. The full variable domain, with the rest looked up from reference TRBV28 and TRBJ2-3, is DVKVTQSSRYLVKRTGEKVFLECVQDMDHENMFWYRQDPGLGLRLIYFSYDVKMKEKGDIPEGYSVSREKKERFSLILESASTNQTSMYLCASSFRAGDSTDTQYFGPGTRLTVL.

The CDR3 region has the DNA TGTGCCAGCAGCATGACAGGAGAAGCCTACGAGCAGTACTTC. As protein: CASSMTGEAYEQYF. This sequence joins TRBV7-9 and TRBJ2-7, with D tentatively TRBD1 (6 bases). The CDR3 loop spans 14 amino acids. CDR1 SEHNR and CDR2 FQNEAQ come from the germline V gene (reference sequence). V was pared by 5 bases and J by 2 bases, with 13 bases between.

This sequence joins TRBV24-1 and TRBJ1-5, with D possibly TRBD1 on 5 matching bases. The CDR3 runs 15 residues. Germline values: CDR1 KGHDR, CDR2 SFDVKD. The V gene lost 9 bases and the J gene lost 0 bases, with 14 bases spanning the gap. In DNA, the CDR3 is TGTGCCACCGGGGGGAGTCCTTATAGCAATCAGCCCCAGCATTTT. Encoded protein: CATGGSPYSNQPQHF.

CDR3 residues: CASSLGRQQETQYF. The DNA of the CDR3 is TGTGCCAGCAGCTTGGGGCGACAGCAAGAGACCCAGTACTTC. The chain employs TRBV5-5 and TRBJ2-5; a weak D match, TRBD1 (5 bases). The V gene lost 0 bases and the J gene lost 2 bases, with 8 bases spanning the gap. Germline CDR1 SGHKS, CDR2 YYEKEE (reference sequence). CDR3 size: 14 residues.

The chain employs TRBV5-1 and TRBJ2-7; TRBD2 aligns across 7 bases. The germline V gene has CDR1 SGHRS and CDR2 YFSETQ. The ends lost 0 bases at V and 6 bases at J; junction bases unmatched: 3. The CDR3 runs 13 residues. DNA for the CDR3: TGCGCCAGCAGCTTGGGACTAGCAACCGAGCAGTACTTC. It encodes CASSLGLATEQYF.

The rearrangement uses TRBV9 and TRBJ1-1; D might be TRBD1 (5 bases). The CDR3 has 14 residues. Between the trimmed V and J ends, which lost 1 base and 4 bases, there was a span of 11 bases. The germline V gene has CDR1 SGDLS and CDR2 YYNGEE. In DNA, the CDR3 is TGTGCCAGCAGCGTACAAGGGGCGAGCACTGAAGCTTTCTTT. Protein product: CASSVQGASTEAFF.

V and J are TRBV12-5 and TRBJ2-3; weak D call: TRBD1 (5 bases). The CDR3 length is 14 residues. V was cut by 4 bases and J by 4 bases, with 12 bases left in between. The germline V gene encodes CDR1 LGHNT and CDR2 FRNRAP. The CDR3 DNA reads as TGTGCTAGTGGTTCCATATCCAGGGCAGATACGCAGTATTTT. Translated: CASGSISRADTQYF.

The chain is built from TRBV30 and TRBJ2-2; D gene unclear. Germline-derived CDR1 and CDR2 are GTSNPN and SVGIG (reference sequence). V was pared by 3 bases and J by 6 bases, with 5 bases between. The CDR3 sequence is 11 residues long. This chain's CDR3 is CAWRRAGELFF. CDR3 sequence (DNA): TGTGCCTGGAGACGGGCCGGGGAGCTGTTTTTT.

The CDR3 spells CAIRGSTTGVTEAFF. CDR3 sequence (DNA): TGTGCCATCAGGGGCAGCACTACAGGGGTCACTGAAGCTTTCTTT. This sequence joins TRBV10-3 and TRBJ1-1; 7 bases match TRBD1. The CDR3 spans 15 residues. CDR1 and CDR2 (germline): ENHRY, SYGVKD. V shed 6 bases and J 4 bases; nucleotides not matched to a gene: 11.

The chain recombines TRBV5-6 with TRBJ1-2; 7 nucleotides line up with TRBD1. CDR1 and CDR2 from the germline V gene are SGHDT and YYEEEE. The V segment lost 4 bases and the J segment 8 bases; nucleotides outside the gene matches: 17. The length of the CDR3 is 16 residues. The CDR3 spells CASSHPGTVTYGGYTF. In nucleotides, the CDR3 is TGTGCCAGCAGCCACCCCGGGACAGTCACCTATGGCGGCTACACCTTC. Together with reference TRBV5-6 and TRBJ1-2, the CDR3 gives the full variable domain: DAGVTQSPTHLIKTRGQQVTLRCSPKSGHDTVSWYQQALGQGPQFIFQYYEEEERQRGNFPDRFSGHQFPNYSSELNVNALLLGDSALYLCASSHPGTVTYGGYTFGSGTRLTVV.

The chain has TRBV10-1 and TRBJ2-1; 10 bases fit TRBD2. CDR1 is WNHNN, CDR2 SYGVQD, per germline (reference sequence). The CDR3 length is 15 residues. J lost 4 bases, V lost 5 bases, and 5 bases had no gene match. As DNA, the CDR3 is TGCGCCAGCAGTAAACTAGCGGGACCTTACAATGAGCAGTTCTTC. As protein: CASSKLAGPYNEQFF.

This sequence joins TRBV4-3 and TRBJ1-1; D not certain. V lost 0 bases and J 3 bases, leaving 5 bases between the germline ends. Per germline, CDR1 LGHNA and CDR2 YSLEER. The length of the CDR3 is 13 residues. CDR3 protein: CASSQDSDTEAFF. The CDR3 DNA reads TGCGCCAGCAGCCAAGATTCCGACACTGAAGCTTTCTTT.

The CDR3 reads CASRLSSGTGTYNEQFF. DNA of the CDR3: TGTGCCAGTAGACTCTCTAGCGGGACGGGGACCTACAATGAGCAGTTCTTC. The rearrangement links TRBV19 to TRBJ2-1, with 9 positions matching TRBD2. The ends lost 6 bases at V and 2 bases at J; junction bases unmatched: 11. There are 17 residues in the CDR3. Germline CDR1 and CDR2: LNHDA and SQIVND (reference sequence). The full variable domain, in which reference TRBV19 and TRBJ2-1 provide the parts outside the CDR3, is DGGITQSPKYLFRKEGQNVTLSCEQNLNHDAMYWYRQDPGQGLRLIYYSQIVNDFQKGDIAEGYSVSREKKESFPLTVTSAQKNPTAFYLCASRLSSGTGTYNEQFFGPGTRLTVL.

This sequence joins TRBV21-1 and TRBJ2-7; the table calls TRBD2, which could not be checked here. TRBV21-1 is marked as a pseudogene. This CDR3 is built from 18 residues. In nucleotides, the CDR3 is TGTGCCAGCAGCGACCGGTCAATGACTAGCGGGAGTCCCTACGAGCAGTACTTC. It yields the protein CASSDRSMTSGSPYEQYF.

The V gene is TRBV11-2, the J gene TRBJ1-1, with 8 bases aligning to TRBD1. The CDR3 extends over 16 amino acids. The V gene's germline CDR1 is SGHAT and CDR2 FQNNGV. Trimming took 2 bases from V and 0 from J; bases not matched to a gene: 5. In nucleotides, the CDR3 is TGTGCCAGCAGCTTACGGACAGGGTTCATGAACACTGAAGCTTTCTTT. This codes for CASSLRTGFMNTEAFF.

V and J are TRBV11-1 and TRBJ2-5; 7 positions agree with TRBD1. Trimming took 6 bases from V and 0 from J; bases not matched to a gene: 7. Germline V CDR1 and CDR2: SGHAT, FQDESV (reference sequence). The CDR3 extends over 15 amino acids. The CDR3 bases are TGTGCCAGCAGTCGGGGTCAGGGGGACCAAGAGACCCAGTACTTC. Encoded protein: CASSRGQGDQETQYF.

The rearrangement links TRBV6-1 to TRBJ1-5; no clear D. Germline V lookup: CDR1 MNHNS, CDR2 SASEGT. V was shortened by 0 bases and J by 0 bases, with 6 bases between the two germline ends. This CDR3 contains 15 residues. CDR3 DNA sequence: TGTGCCAGCAGTGAAGCCAGGTATAGCAATCAGCCCCAGCATTTT. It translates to CASSEARYSNQPQHF.

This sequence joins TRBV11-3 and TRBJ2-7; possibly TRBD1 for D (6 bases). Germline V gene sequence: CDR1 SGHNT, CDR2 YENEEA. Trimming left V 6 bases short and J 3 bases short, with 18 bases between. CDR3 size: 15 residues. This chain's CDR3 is CASSQNWDNFYEQYF. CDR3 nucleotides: TGTGCCAGCAGTCAAAACTGGGACAATTTCTACGAGCAGTACTTC.

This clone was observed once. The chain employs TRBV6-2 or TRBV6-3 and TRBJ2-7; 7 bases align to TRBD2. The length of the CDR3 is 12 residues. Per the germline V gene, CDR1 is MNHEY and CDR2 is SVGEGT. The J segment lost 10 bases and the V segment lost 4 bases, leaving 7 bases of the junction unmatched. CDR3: CASSFVSGGQYF. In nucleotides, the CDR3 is TGTGCCAGCAGTTTCGTTTCGGGGGGACAGTACTTC.

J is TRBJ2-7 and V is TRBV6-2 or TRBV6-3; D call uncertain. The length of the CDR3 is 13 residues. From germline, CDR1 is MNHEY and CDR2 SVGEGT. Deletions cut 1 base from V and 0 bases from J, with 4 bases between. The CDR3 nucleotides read TGTGCCAGCAGTTACTACAGCTCCTACGAGCAGTACTTC. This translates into CASSYYSSYEQYF.

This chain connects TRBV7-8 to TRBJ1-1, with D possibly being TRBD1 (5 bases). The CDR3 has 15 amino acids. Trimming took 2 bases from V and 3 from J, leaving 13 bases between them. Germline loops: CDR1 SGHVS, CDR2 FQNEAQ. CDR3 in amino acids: CASSLKVGTYTEAFF. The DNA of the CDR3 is TGTGCCAGCAGCTTAAAGGTCGGGACTTACACTGAAGCTTTCTTT.